The next 14 T cell receptor beta chains were all read from a single sample in a study of identical twins. MiXCR was run by TCRdb on the 5' RACE reads, yielding one entry per CDR3 protein. The table includes 550,000 to 800,000 distinct CDR3 sequences, around 7.4% detected once. These data are also associated with another study on yellow fever vaccine responses in identical twins.

Input material: PBMCs. The receptors here all came from a young woman in good health.

The chain is built from TRBV5-1 and TRBJ1-2; no clear D. Germline CDR1 is SGHRS and CDR2 is YFSETQ. With 6 bases removed from V and 3 bases from J, the gap between germline ends came to 24 bases. The CDR3 spans 17 residues. CDR3 sequence (DNA): TGCGCCAGCACCCTAACGGGCCGATTGGGCGCGGACTATGGCTACACCTTC. It is translated as CASTLTGRLGADYGYTF.

This sequence joins TRBV28 and TRBJ2-1; unclear D gene. The J call may be faulty, since TRBJ2-7 better matches the DNA end. The CDR3 length is 14 residues. Germline V gives CDR1 MDHEN, CDR2 SYDVKM. CDR3 DNA sequence: TGTGCCAGCAGTTTAATCGGGTACCTCTACGAGCAGTACTTC. It is translated as CASSLIGYLYEQYF.

With respect to this clonotype: This may be a read error, as it is one base from a much larger clone. J is TRBJ1-1 and V is TRBV3-1; no clear D gene. The germline V gene has CDR1 LGHDT and CDR2 YNNKEL (reference sequence). CDR3 size: 14 residues. In nucleotides, the CDR3 is TGTGCCAGCAGCCAAGATTCAGTGAACGCTGAAGCTTTCTTT. This gives the protein CASSQDSVNAEAFF.

The rearrangement uses TRBV28 and TRBJ2-2, with D perhaps TRBD1 (6 bases). V was shortened by 4 bases and J by 0 bases, with 12 bases between the two germline ends. The CDR3 length is 16 residues. Germline assignment: CDR1 MDHEN and CDR2 SYDVKM. The CDR3 DNA sequence: TGTGCCAGCAGTTCCCGACAGGACCCGAACACCGGGGAGCTGTTTTTT. Translated: CASSSRQDPNTGELFF. The variable domain in full, completed from reference TRBV28 and TRBJ2-2, reads DVKVTQSSRYLVKRTGEKVFLECVQDMDHENMFWYRQDPGLGLRLIYFSYDVKMKEKGDIPEGYSVSREKKERFSLILESASTNQTSMYLCASSSRQDPNTGELFFGEGSRLTVL.

DNA of the CDR3: TGTGCCAGCAGTTACTTTCGGGGGCGGTACGAGCAGTACTTC. Translation: CASSYFRGRYEQYF. This sequence joins TRBV6-5 and TRBJ2-7; D possibly uses TRBD1 or TRBD2 (6 bases each). V lost 1 base, J lost 4 bases, and 11 bases lay in between. CDR1 and CDR2 from the germline V gene are MNHEY and SVGAGI. The CDR3 loop spans 14 amino acids.

Many counts were recorded for this clonotype. The chain combines TRBV5-1 with TRBJ2-3; 10 positions match TRBD2. Germline V gene data show CDR1 as SGHRS and CDR2 as YFSETQ. Trimming at V came to 1 base and at J to 5 bases, leaving 4 bases not matched to a gene. This CDR3 has 15 residues. The CDR3 is CASSLLAGDVDTQYF. The CDR3 nucleotides are TGCGCCAGCAGCTTGCTAGCGGGAGATGTAGATACGCAGTATTTT.

Concerning this clonotype: This may come from a read error, since a much larger clone is one base off. The genes are TRBV12-3 or TRBV12-4 and TRBJ2-7; TRBD2 aligns across 8 bases. The CDR3 is 12 amino acids. V was pared by 6 bases and J by 8 bases, with 6 bases of the junction left unmatched. CDR3 amino acids: CASSGGGRKQYV. CDR3 nucleotide sequence: TGTGCCAGCAGCGGGGGGGGCCGGAAGCAGTACGTC.

This clonotype was picked up many times. CDR3 amino acids: CASSQAPGGVYGYTF. CDR3 nucleotide sequence: TGCGCCAGCAGCCAAGCCCCCGGAGGGGTTTATGGCTACACCTTC. The rearrangement uses TRBV4-1 and TRBJ1-2, with a weak D call TRBD1 (5 bases). The CDR3 is made up of 15 amino acids. Germline V gene lookup returns CDR1 MGHRA and CDR2 YSYEKL. Trimming removed 1 base from V and 5 bases from J, with 14 bases in between.

This clonotype was counted between two and nine times. The chain links TRBV19 to TRBJ2-1; the match to TRBD2 covers 9 bases. This CDR3 is 19 amino acids long. After removal of 0 bases from V and 7 bases from J, the junction contained 16 bases not matched to a gene. Germline CDR1 reads LNHDA; CDR2 reads SQIVND (reference sequence). For the CDR3, the DNA is TGTGCCAGTAGTATAGATCCGAACTTTGGGCTAGCGGGACGTAATGAGCAGTTCTTC. Encoded protein: CASSIDPNFGLAGRNEQFF. Based on the CDR3 plus reference TRBV19 and TRBJ2-1, the full variable domain is DGGITQSPKYLFRKEGQNVTLSCEQNLNHDAMYWYRQDPGQGLRLIYYSQIVNDFQKGDIAEGYSVSREKKESFPLTVTSAQKNPTAFYLCASSIDPNFGLAGRNEQFFGPGTRLTVL.

This clonotype came up a few times. J is TRBJ2-3 and V is TRBV5-1; a weak D match, TRBD1 (5 bases). V lost 4 bases, J lost 7 bases, and 10 bases lay in between. CDR1 is SGHRS and CDR2 is YFSETQ in the germline V gene. There are 12 residues in the CDR3. CDR3 sequence reads: CASSQGQNTQYF. The CDR3 coding sequence is TGCGCCAGCAGCCAAGGACAAAATACGCAGTATTTT. The full variable domain, in which reference TRBV5-1 and TRBJ2-3 provide the parts outside the CDR3, is KAGVTQTPRYLIKTRGQQVTLSCSPISGHRSVSWYQQTPGQGLQFLFEYFSETQRNKGNFPGRFSGRQFSNSRSEMNVSTLELGDSALYLCASSQGQNTQYFGPGTRLTVL.

The CDR3 reads CASSGASGRIPETQYF. The CDR3 DNA is TGTGCCAGCAGCGGCGCTAGCGGGAGAATACCAGAGACCCAGTACTTC. The rearrangement joins TRBV9 to TRBJ2-5; 10 nucleotides align to TRBD2. The CDR3 runs 16 residues. Germline trimming cut 3 bases from V and 4 bases from J; bases unmatched to any gene: 9. Germline lookup yields CDR1 SGDLS and CDR2 YYNGEE. Variable domain in full (rest from reference TRBV9 and TRBJ2-5): DSGVTQTPKHLITATGQRVTLRCSPRSGDLSVYWYQQSLDQGLQFLIQYYNGEERAKGNILERFSAQQFPDLHSELNLSSLELGDSALYFCASSGASGRIPETQYFGPGTRLLVL.

In this sample, this clonotype turned up many times. The chain employs TRBV3-1 and TRBJ1-4; 10 bases map to TRBD1. The V segment lost 2 bases and the J segment 7 bases; nucleotides outside the gene matches: 4. CDR1 and CDR2 from the germline V gene are LGHDT and YNNKEL (reference sequence). The CDR3 runs to 15 residues. CDR3 protein: CASSQPRTGGEKLFF. The DNA of the CDR3 is TGTGCCAGCAGCCAACCCAGGACAGGGGGTGAAAAACTGTTTTTT.

The rearrangement uses TRBV5-1 and TRBJ2-1, with TRBD1 identical over 12 bases. The CDR3 length is 19 residues. The germline V gene encodes CDR1 SGHRS and CDR2 YFSETQ. J was trimmed by 2 bases and V by 4 bases; bases with no gene match: 13. The CDR3 spells CASSPSRDRGRGAYNEQFF. CDR3 nucleotides: TGCGCCAGCAGCCCGTCCCGGGACAGGGGGCGGGGGGCCTACAATGAGCAGTTCTTC.

This clonotype was observed at least ten times. V and J are TRBV11-2 and TRBJ1-3; 9 bases line up with TRBD1. Germline CDR1 is SGHAT and CDR2 is FQNNGV. This CDR3 is built from 19 residues. V was clipped by 3 bases and J by 1 base; unmatched bases: 13. This chain's CDR3 is CASSFDLRQGVLSGNTIYF. The CDR3 DNA follows: TGTGCCAGCAGCTTCGACCTAAGACAGGGGGTATTGTCTGGAAACACCATATATTTT.